This TCR beta chain was profiled in a study of control samples from healthy donors and cancer patients. The germline V gene has CDR1 MDHEN and CDR2 SYDVKM. The CDR3 runs to 17 residues. V was shortened by 5 bases and J by 1 base, with 20 bases between the two germline ends. The assay was immunoSEQ multiplex PCR, and TCRdb's table has in-frame clones only and misses some. The table has approximately 66,000 clones, 90% seen once; the top ten hold roughly 5.7%. The chain uses TRBV28 and TRBJ1-1; D unresolved. Sequencing was performed on PBMCs. This clonotype was obtained from a man in his sixties with colorectal cancer. The CDR3 region has the DNA TGTGCCAGCAGTAGACACCCCACGAAGGACGGGAACACTGAAGCTTTCTTT. Amino acid sequence: CASSRHPTKDGNTEAFF.